This T cell receptor beta chain was sequenced in a study of CXCR3-negative and CXCR3-positive naive CD8 T cells. Study-wide findings and caveats: Upon cryopreservation, CXCR3 expression partially decreased, and most assays used fresh PBMCs.

This clonotype counts as medium-sized by frequency. Antigen specificity is unknown. There are 13 residues in the CDR3. In germline, CDR1 is KGHSH, CDR2 LQKENI. Libraries of TRB cDNA were made by 5' RACE and carried UMIs. TCRdb re-analyzed the 5' RACE reads; it lists each CDR3 protein once, without DNA. This table holds thousands of distinct CDR3 sequences. V and J are TRBV18 and TRBJ2-7. The source material was naive CXCR3- CD8+ T cells from blood. Subset here: CD45RO-CCR7+CD27+CD95- naive CD8+ T cells lacking CXCR3 (TNR3-). The receptor's source is a human donor in good health. Some clones in this sample may be carry-over from other donors' samples. This CDR3 is CASSPGNSYEQYF.